The 28 T cell receptor beta chains in this list originate from one sample, sequenced in a study of CD8 T cells in ankylosing spondylitis. Each CDR3 protein gets one entry after TCRdb re-called the 5' RACE reads with MiXCR. The sample holds 250,000 to 350,000 distinct CDR3 sequences, over 15% seen once. Material: blood, either unsorted or a sorted T cell fraction (not recorded which). These receptors all stem from a male donor with ankylosing spondylitis or in good health (not recorded which).

This clonotype was recorded many times. The V gene is TRBV10-3, the J gene TRBJ1-2; TRBD1 matches 7 bases. Germline loops: CDR1 ENHRY, CDR2 SYGVKD. This CDR3 region has 13 residues. Trimming took 6 bases from V and 8 from J; bases not matched to a gene: 9. CDR3 in DNA: TGTGCCATCAGACCCTACGACAGGGACGGCTACACCTTC. Its protein is CAIRPYDRDGYTF.

This clonotype was observed a few times. V and J are TRBV18 and TRBJ2-5, with a possible D match to TRBD1 (5 bases). CDR1 is KGHSH, CDR2 LQKENI, per germline. V gave up 4 bases and J gave up 5 bases, with 26 bases separating them. The CDR3 spans 18 residues. This CDR3 reads CASSLSTYFRDVGETQYF. CDR3 coding DNA: TGTGCCAGCTCACTGTCCACGTATTTCAGGGATGTCGGGGAGACCCAGTACTTC.

This clonotype has more than one count but fewer than ten. The rearrangement uses TRBV4-1 and TRBJ2-1; TRBD2 matches at 9 bases. The CDR3 loop spans 13 amino acids. The J segment lost 9 bases and the V segment lost 6 bases, leaving 6 bases of the junction unmatched. Germline assignment: CDR1 MGHRA and CDR2 YSYEKL. The CDR3 loop reads CASSLAGVGEQFF. The CDR3 DNA reads TGCGCCAGCAGTTTAGCGGGAGTGGGTGAGCAGTTCTTC.

The gene calls are TRBV20-1 and TRBJ2-1; TRBD1 aligns across 8 bases. V shed 6 bases, J shed 4 bases, and the junction held 11 bases outside the gene matches. CDR1 is DFQATT, CDR2 SNEGSKA, per germline (reference sequence). The CDR3 extends over 15 amino acids. The CDR3 reads CSARPNRGTYNEQFF. CDR3 bases: TGCAGTGCGCGACCGAACAGGGGGACTTACAATGAGCAGTTCTTC.

There are a few counts of this clonotype. The rearrangement joins TRBV21-1 to TRBJ2-1; the DNA was not used to check the table's D call, TRBD2. TRBV21-1 counts as a pseudogene. This CDR3 has 14 amino acids. The DNA for the CDR3 is TGTGCCAGCAGCCGCGGAGGGAGAGGCGATGAGCAGTTCTTC. Its translation is CASSRGGRGDEQFF.

Here the CDR3 reads CASSFQGKVTDTQYF. Here the CDR3 DNA reads TGTGCCAGCAGTTTCCAGGGCAAAGTCACAGATACGCAGTATTTT. The chain links TRBV12-3 or TRBV12-4 to TRBJ2-3, with D tentatively TRBD1 (5 bases). Between the trimmed V and J ends, which lost 3 bases and 2 bases, there was a span of 12 bases. This CDR3 region has 15 residues.

Ten or more counts support this clonotype. V is TRBV12-3 or TRBV12-4 and J is TRBJ2-2; D unresolved. V was cut by 6 bases and J by 5 bases, with 10 bases left in between. The CDR3 sequence is 13 residues long. The CDR3 sequence is CASSRGGTGELFF. DNA of the CDR3: TGTGCCAGCAGCCGAGGTGGGACCGGGGAGCTGTTTTTT.

This clonotype has at least ten counts. This rearrangement joins TRBV10-3 to TRBJ2-7; no clear D gene. The CDR3 is 13 amino acids. Looked up from germline, CDR1 is ENHRY and CDR2 is SYGVKD. Between the trimmed V and J ends, which lost 3 bases and 9 bases, there was a span of 15 bases. This CDR3 is CAISEIETGGQYV. DNA for the CDR3: TGTGCCATCAGTGAAATAGAGACTGGCGGGCAGTACGTC.

This clonotype has more than one count but fewer than ten. V and J are TRBV4-2 and TRBJ1-1; the D gene is possibly TRBD1 (6 bases). V was pared by 2 bases and J by 8 bases, with 12 bases between. Germline CDR1 is LGHNA and CDR2 is YNFKEQ. The CDR3 is made up of 13 amino acids. CDR3 DNA sequence: TGTGCCAGCAGCCAAAGGGGGGACGGGGAAGCTTTCTTT. Its translation: CASSQRGDGEAFF.

This clonotype was seen repeatedly, ten times or more. The chain uses TRBV12-3 or TRBV12-4 and TRBJ2-7; D uncertain. This CDR3 spans 11 amino acids. V lost 1 base and J lost 4, with 2 bases in between. In DNA, the CDR3 is TGTGCCAGCAGTTTAGGGTACGAGCAGTACGTC. As protein: CASSLGYEQYV.

A few counts support this clonotype. The J gene is TRBJ1-4, the V gene TRBV5-1; weak D call: TRBD1 (5 bases). The CDR3 extends over 15 amino acids. Germline CDR1 is SGHRS and CDR2 is YFSETQ. V was trimmed by 4 bases and J by 3 bases, leaving 13 bases between them. CDR3 coding DNA: TGCGCCAGCAGCCCGGCGGTGGGGGCTAATGAAAAACTGTTTTTT. It specifies CASSPAVGANEKLFF.

This clonotype was seen more than once but under ten times. The chain is built from TRBV27 and TRBJ2-2, with 15 bases that match TRBD2. Germline V gene lookup returns CDR1 MNHEY and CDR2 SMNVEV (reference sequence). This CDR3 is 16 amino acids long. V was clipped by 3 bases and J by 9 bases; unmatched bases: 5. CDR3 DNA sequence: TGTGCCAGCAGTTTGGGGACTAGCGGGAGGTCCAGGGAGCTGTTTTTT. Translation: CASSLGTSGRSRELFF.

The DNA of the CDR3 is TGTGCCAGCAGTTACCGGGGTTACGAGCAGTACGTC. Translating gives CASSYRGYEQYV. The V and J genes are TRBV6-2 or TRBV6-3 and TRBJ2-7, with a possible D match to TRBD2 (5 bases). Looked up from germline, CDR1 is MNHEY and CDR2 is SVGEGT. CDR3 size: 12 residues. The V end was cut by 2 bases, the J end by 4 bases, with 6 bases between.

This chain links TRBV20-1 with TRBJ2-1; 9 bases match TRBD2. Losses at the gene ends were 3 bases for V and 9 bases for J; bases not matched to a gene: 21. The CDR3 covers 18 residues. Per germline, CDR1 DFQATT and CDR2 SNEGSKA (reference sequence). The CDR3 sequence: CSASRHLLSGRAAGEQFF. As DNA, the CDR3 is TGCAGTGCTAGCCGTCACCTCCTTAGCGGGAGAGCAGCGGGTGAGCAGTTCTTC.

In its sample, this clonotype was seen a few times. The chain joins TRBV28 to TRBJ2-1; 14 nucleotides align to TRBD2. The CDR3 runs to 17 residues. Germline V gene lookup returns CDR1 MDHEN and CDR2 SYDVKM. With 4 bases clipped from V and 2 bases from J, the junction kept 4 bases outside the gene matches. CDR3 loop: CASSSGTSGSTYNEQFF. In DNA, the CDR3 is TGTGCCAGCAGTTCCGGGACTAGCGGGAGTACCTACAATGAGCAGTTCTTC.

This clonotype has ten or more counts. The chain recombines TRBV12-3 or TRBV12-4 with TRBJ2-1, with a possible D match to TRBD2 (6 bases). V dropped 2 bases and J dropped 15 bases, with 17 bases sitting between them. This CDR3 has 13 amino acids. The chain's CDR3 is CASSLLLAGRPFF. DNA of the CDR3: TGTGCCAGCAGTTTACTCCTCGCGGGACGGCCGTTCTTC.

The J gene is TRBJ2-7, the V gene TRBV11-2; D may correspond to TRBD1 or TRBD2 (5 bases each). This CDR3 has 14 residues. CDR1 and CDR2 (germline): SGHAT, FQNNGV. V lost 1 base and J 2 bases, leaving 9 bases between the germline ends. CDR3 nucleotide sequence: TGTGCCAGCAGCTTAGGAGGGGTGGCCTACGAGCAGTACGTC. It specifies CASSLGGVAYEQYV.

The V call is TRBV5-1, the J call TRBJ1-1, with D uncertain. CDR1 and CDR2 (germline): SGHRS, YFSETQ. The CDR3 has 15 amino acids. V lost 3 bases to trimming and J lost 1 base, with 13 bases between them. The CDR3, as DNA: TGCGCCAGCAGCTCTGGATTGGAAACGAACACTGAAGCTTTCTTT. Amino acid sequence: CASSSGLETNTEAFF.

This chain uses TRBV5-6 with TRBJ2-3, with 12 bases lining up with TRBD1. Per the germline V gene, CDR1 is SGHDT and CDR2 is YYEEEE. The CDR3 is made up of 16 amino acids. With V trimmed by 3 bases and J by 0 bases, 2 bases remained unmatched. CDR3 in amino acids: CASSWGQGASTDTQYF. CDR3 nucleotide sequence: TGTGCCAGCAGCTGGGGACAGGGGGCCAGCACAGATACGCAGTATTTT. The variable domain in full, with the rest retrieved from reference TRBV5-6 and TRBJ2-3, is DAGVTQSPTHLIKTRGQQVTLRCSPKSGHDTVSWYQQALGQGPQFIFQYYEEEERQRGNFPDRFSGHQFPNYSSELNVNALLLGDSALYLCASSWGQGASTDTQYFGPGTRLTVL.

The chain has TRBV12-3 or TRBV12-4 and TRBJ2-1; D call uncertain. This CDR3 is 11 amino acids long. V lost 6 bases to trimming and J lost 15 bases, with 15 bases between them. The CDR3 region has the DNA TGTGCCAGCAGGCAGTCTACAATTTGGTTCTTC. As protein: CASRQSTIWFF.

CDR3 DNA: TGTGCCAGCAGCCAAGATAGCAGGGGACAAGAGACCCAGTACTTC. It codes for CASSQDSRGQETQYF. This sequence joins TRBV4-2 and TRBJ2-5; perhaps TRBD1 as D (6 bases). The CDR3 is 15 amino acids. Germline CDR1 and CDR2: LGHNA and YNFKEQ. V was trimmed by 0 bases and J by 2 bases, leaving 10 bases between them.

The chain's CDR3 is CASSLTRSQFF. CDR3 nucleotide sequence: TGTGCCAGCAGTTTGACTAGGTCTCAGTTCTTC. This chain connects TRBV12-3 or TRBV12-4 to TRBJ2-1; weak D call: TRBD2 (6 bases). Trimming removed 3 bases at V and 13 bases at J, with 10 bases between. This CDR3 has 11 amino acids.

The chain joins TRBV5-1 to TRBJ2-5; 13 bases map to TRBD2. This CDR3 has 15 amino acids. V shed 2 bases and J 3 bases; nucleotides not matched to a gene: 1. The germline gives CDR1 SGHRS, CDR2 YFSETQ. CDR3 DNA: TGCGCCAGCAGCTTCGGGACTAGCGGGGAAGAGACCCAGTACTTC. Its protein is CASSFGTSGEETQYF. Variable domain in full (rest from reference TRBV5-1 and TRBJ2-5): KAGVTQTPRYLIKTRGQQVTLSCSPISGHRSVSWYQQTPGQGLQFLFEYFSETQRNKGNFPGRFSGRQFSNSRSEMNVSTLELGDSALYLCASSFGTSGEETQYFGPGTRLLVL.

This clonotype has a handful of counts. The J gene is TRBJ2-5, the V gene TRBV5-1, with TRBD2 as a possible D gene (5 bases). The CDR3 sequence is 14 residues long. Per the germline V gene, CDR1 is SGHRS and CDR2 is YFSETQ. V lost 2 bases and J lost 1, with 9 bases in between. This chain's CDR3 is CASSLLESQETQYF. The CDR3 region has the DNA TGCGCCAGCAGCTTACTAGAGAGCCAAGAGACCCAGTACTTC.

This rearrangement joins TRBV18 to TRBJ2-3, with D tentatively TRBD1 (6 bases). The CDR3 sequence is 14 residues long. The germline gives CDR1 KGHSH, CDR2 LQKENI. V dropped 4 bases and J dropped 3 bases, with 11 bases sitting between them. CDR3 sequence (DNA): TGTGCCAGCTCACGGGGGCCTTTAACAGATACGCAGTATTTT. Residues: CASSRGPLTDTQYF. Combining the CDR3 with reference TRBV18 and TRBJ2-3 gives the whole variable domain NAGVMQNPRHLVRRRGQEARLRCSPMKGHSHVYWYRQLPEEGLKFMVYLQKENIIDESGMPKERFSAEFPKEGPSILRIQQVVRGDSAAYFCASSRGPLTDTQYFGPGTRLTVL.

V usage is TRBV6-1 and J usage is TRBJ2-3, with D possibly matching TRBD1 (7 bases). Germline loops: CDR1 MNHNS, CDR2 SASEGT. V was pared by 2 bases and J by 2 bases, with 23 bases between. The CDR3 is 19 amino acids. The CDR3 here is CASSESPGGWFGITDTQYF. CDR3 DNA: TGTGCCAGCAGTGAATCCCCAGGGGGGTGGTTTGGTATCACAGATACGCAGTATTTT.

The rearrangement links TRBV28 to TRBJ1-5; 7 bases match TRBD1. Unmatched junction bases numbered 3, after V lost 4 bases and J lost 0 bases. Germline CDR1 reads MDHEN; CDR2 reads SYDVKM. The CDR3 length is 15 residues. The CDR3: CASSWQGDSNQPQHF. CDR3 DNA: TGTGCCAGCAGTTGGCAGGGGGATAGCAATCAGCCCCAGCATTTT.

This clonotype appeared a few times. The rearrangement joins TRBV12-3 or TRBV12-4 to TRBJ1-1, with a tentative D call TRBD1 (5 bases). The CDR3 has 13 amino acids. Between the trimmed V and J ends, which lost 2 bases and 3 bases, there was a span of 7 bases. The CDR3 coding sequence is TGTGCCAGCAGTTTATCGGGGGACACTGAAGCTTTCTTT. Protein: CASSLSGDTEAFF.